A single sample gave rise to the 24 T cell receptor beta chains below, sequenced in a study of blood T cell repertoires in COVID-19. Libraries were prepared by immunoSEQ multiplex PCR; TCRdb keeps only in-frame clonotypes and omits some of them. Found here are 140,000 or so clones, 75% to 90% of them singletons; the top ten hold approximately 5%. The material sequenced was peripheral blood. The receptors derive from a human donor in a cohort sampled during active COVID-19.

This clone was detected a few times. V and J are TRBV5-6 and TRBJ1-5, with D perhaps matching TRBD1 (5 bases). The V gene lost 0 bases and the J gene lost 8 bases, with 9 bases spanning the gap. Germline CDR1 is SGHDT and CDR2 is YYEEEE. The CDR3 is 13 amino acids. CDR3 in amino acids: CASSLGRVEPQHF. Written as DNA, the CDR3 is TGTGCCAGCAGCTTGGGCAGGGTCGAGCCCCAGCATTTT.

The rearrangement uses TRBV6-5 and TRBJ2-3, with 9 bases lining up with TRBD1. CDR1 is MNHEY, CDR2 SVGAGI, per germline. The J segment lost 4 bases and the V segment lost 5 bases, leaving 7 bases of the junction unmatched. The CDR3 sequence is 15 residues long. This chain's CDR3 is CASSIGQGRADTQYF. The CDR3 nucleotides are TGTGCCAGCAGTATCGGACAGGGGCGCGCAGATACGCAGTATTTT.

This sequence joins TRBV5-4 and TRBJ2-6, with 11 bases identical to TRBD1. Trimming removed 4 bases from V and 7 bases from J; junction bases left unmatched: 13. The CDR3 is made up of 18 amino acids. Germline CDR1 is SGHNT and CDR2 is YYREEE (reference sequence). CDR3 DNA sequence: TGTGCCAGCAGCGAGGCAGGGACAGGGGGTAGCATCGCCAACGTCCTGACTTTC. Its protein product is CASSEAGTGGSIANVLTF.

The V and J genes are TRBV7-2 and TRBJ1-1; no clear D gene. The germline CDR1 and CDR2 sequences are SGHTA and FQGNSA. Trimming shortened V by 2 bases and J by 6 bases, and 10 bases separated the two germline ends. The CDR3 runs to 13 residues. CDR3 sequence (DNA): TGTGCCAGCAGCTTATTGCGAAAATCTGAAGCTTTCTTT. Residues: CASSLLRKSEAFF.

This sequence joins TRBV28 and TRBJ1-4, with D tentatively TRBD1 (6 bases). V dropped 3 bases and J dropped 8 bases, with 16 bases sitting between them. Germline V gene data show CDR1 as MDHEN and CDR2 as SYDVKM. The length of the CDR3 is 15 residues. Here the CDR3 reads CASSLWGPKGEKLFF. CDR3 sequence (DNA): TGTGCCAGCAGTTTGTGGGGGCCCAAAGGCGAAAAACTGTTTTTT.

This clone was recorded only once. V is TRBV7-8 and J is TRBJ1-1, with a weak D call TRBD1 (5 bases). In germline, CDR1 is SGHVS, CDR2 FQNEAQ. The CDR3 length is 16 residues. Trimming cost V 5 bases and J 4 bases, with 20 bases left between them. CDR3 residues: CASSPEEVQGGTEAFF. The CDR3 DNA is TGTGCCAGCAGCCCCGAGGAGGTGCAGGGAGGCACTGAAGCTTTCTTT. The entire variable domain, with the rest obtained from reference TRBV7-8 and TRBJ1-1, is as follows: GAGVSQSPRYKVAKRGQDVALRCDPISGHVSLFWYQQALGQGPEFLTYFQNEAQLDKSGLPSDRFFAERPEGSVSTLKIQRTQQEDSAVYLCASSPEEVQGGTEAFFGQGTRLTVV.

Of note for this clone: This CDR3 is also generated by other DNA sequences in the sample. CDR3 protein: CASSSSGGAGDTQYF. The CDR3 bases are TGCGCCAGCAGTTCTAGCGGGGGGGCAGGAGATACGCAGTATTTT. The rearrangement joins TRBV5-1 to TRBJ2-3; 12 nucleotides match TRBD2. Germline trimming cut 5 bases from V and 5 bases from J; bases unmatched to any gene: 6. The germline gives CDR1 SGHRS, CDR2 YFSETQ. The CDR3 is 15 residues long.

The chain links TRBV5-5 to TRBJ1-5, with TRBD1 matching 9 bases. The germline CDR1 and CDR2 sequences are SGHKS and YYEKEE (reference sequence). This CDR3 is built from 20 residues. The V and J ends lost 2 bases and 6 bases, in that order; junction bases with no gene match: 21. The CDR3 reads CASSLTGGIRIGNNGQPQHF. CDR3 nucleotides: TGTGCCAGCAGCTTAACAGGGGGCATACGGATTGGAAACAATGGTCAGCCCCAGCATTTT. The full variable domain, rest sourced from reference TRBV5-5 and TRBJ1-5, is DAGVTQSPTHLIKTRGQQVTLRCSPISGHKSVSWYQQVLGQGPQFIFQYYEKEERGRGNFPDRFSARQFPNYSSELNVNALLLGDSALYLCASSLTGGIRIGNNGQPQHFGDGTRLSIL.

J is TRBJ2-1 and V is TRBV7-2; TRBD1 agrees at 7 bases. Trimming took 5 bases from V and 3 from J; bases not matched to a gene: 7. This CDR3 region has 15 residues. The germline gives CDR1 SGHTA, CDR2 FQGNSA. The CDR3 loop reads CASSAPGQHYNEQFF. CDR3 coding DNA: TGTGCCAGCAGCGCACCGGGACAGCACTACAATGAGCAGTTCTTC.

The V call is TRBV11-2, the J call TRBJ1-3; D uncertain. CDR1 is SGHAT and CDR2 is FQNNGV in the germline V gene. The CDR3 is 14 residues long. The ends were cut back, 8 bases at V and 1 base at J, with 12 bases in the middle. The CDR3 sequence is CASCPGGSGNTIYF. Written as DNA, the CDR3 is TGTGCCAGCTGTCCGGGCGGGTCTGGAAACACCATATATTTT.

V usage is TRBV14 and J usage is TRBJ1-5; 9 positions agree with TRBD1. With 4 bases clipped from V and 5 bases from J, the junction kept 0 bases outside the gene matches. This CDR3 is 13 amino acids long. CDR1 is SGHDN, CDR2 FVKESK, per germline. The CDR3 protein is CASSRQGDQPQHF. CDR3 coding DNA: TGTGCCAGCAGCCGACAGGGGGATCAGCCCCAGCATTTT.

This chain links TRBV2 with TRBJ2-7, with D tentatively TRBD2 (5 bases). The CDR3 runs to 12 residues. Germline CDR1 SNHLY, CDR2 FYNNEI. Trimming cost V 4 bases and J 3 bases, with 7 bases left between them. CDR3 amino acids: CASSVEGYEQYV. In DNA form, the CDR3 reads TGTGCCAGCAGTGTAGAGGGCTACGAGCAGTACGTC.

The chain combines TRBV5-1 with TRBJ2-7; possibly TRBD1 for D (5 bases). Trimming stripped 0 bases from V and 4 bases from J, with 8 bases between. Germline V CDR1 and CDR2: SGHRS, YFSETQ. This CDR3 comprises 13 residues. This chain's CDR3 is CASSLAQGYEQYV. Here the CDR3 DNA reads TGCGCCAGCAGCTTGGCCCAGGGTTACGAGCAGTACGTC.

This chain connects TRBV25-1 to TRBJ1-3; TRBD1 might be the D (6 bases). Germline V lookup: CDR1 MGHDK, CDR2 SYGVNS. Trimming stripped 3 bases from V and 4 bases from J, with 16 bases between. The CDR3 length is 16 residues. CDR3 nucleotides: TGTGCCAGCAGTGAGACACAACAGGGCGCCGGAAACACCATATATTTT. Protein product: CASSETQQGAGNTIYF.

The chain recombines TRBV7-6 with TRBJ2-1, with 10 nucleotides matching TRBD1. V shed 5 bases, J shed 9 bases, and the junction held 4 bases outside the gene matches. Germline CDR1 reads SGHVS; CDR2 reads FNYEAQ. The CDR3 sequence is 13 residues long. The CDR3 DNA is TGTGCCAGCAGCCGCGGGACAGGGGCTGAGCAGTTCTTC. This gives the protein CASSRGTGAEQFF. The whole variable domain, remainder taken from reference TRBV7-6 and TRBJ2-1, is GAGVSQSPRYKVTKRGQDVALRCDPISGHVSLYWYRQALGQGPEFLTYFNYEAQQDKSGLPNDRFSAERPEGSISTLTIQRTEQRDSAMYRCASSRGTGAEQFFGPGTRLTVL.

V and J are TRBV5-1 and TRBJ1-2; TRBD1 matches 9 bases. Germline V gene sequence: CDR1 SGHRS, CDR2 YFSETQ. This CDR3 contains 14 residues. Trimming removed 4 bases from V and 8 bases from J; junction bases left unmatched: 9. This CDR3 is CASSLGQGVGGYTF. In nucleotides, the CDR3 is TGCGCCAGCAGCCTGGGACAGGGCGTCGGAGGCTACACCTTC.

The gene calls are TRBV11-3 and TRBJ2-2; the match to TRBD2 covers 8 bases. The CDR3 loop spans 19 amino acids. The J segment lost 6 bases and the V segment lost 0 bases, leaving 15 bases of the junction unmatched. CDR1 is SGHNT, CDR2 YENEEA, per germline. As DNA, the CDR3 is TGTGCCAGCAGCTTAGAGGTTTATTCGGGAGGGCCTGTTTCCGGGGAGCTGTTTTTT. Its protein product is CASSLEVYSGGPVSGELFF.

V gene TRBV7-8 combines with J gene TRBJ2-7; TRBD2 might be the D (5 bases). Trimming stripped 0 bases from V and 5 bases from J, with 8 bases between. Germline V gene lookup returns CDR1 SGHVS and CDR2 FQNEAQ. CDR3 length: 13 amino acids. The CDR3 DNA follows: TGTGCCAGCAGCTTAGCGGAGCGGAACGAGCAGTACGTC. Its protein is CASSLAERNEQYV.

This clone was counted only a few times. The chain recombines TRBV19 with TRBJ1-3, with no clear D. The CDR3 extends over 15 amino acids. Germline-derived CDR1 and CDR2 are LNHDA and SQIVND (reference sequence). V lost 1 base and J lost 0, with 7 bases in between. The CDR3 loop is CASSIATSSGNTIYF. The CDR3 nucleotides are TGTGCCAGTAGTATAGCAACCAGCTCTGGAAACACCATATATTTT.

J is TRBJ1-5 and V is TRBV6-5, with a tentative D call TRBD1 (5 bases). CDR1 MNHEY and CDR2 SVGAGI come from the germline V gene. Trimming cost V 7 bases and J 3 bases, with 10 bases left between them. This CDR3 comprises 13 residues. This CDR3 reads CASTEQVNQPQHF. CDR3 DNA sequence: TGTGCCAGCACGGAACAGGTCAATCAGCCCCAGCATTTT.

The table lists this clone with a few counts. The chain uses TRBV5-5 and TRBJ1-3, with D maybe TRBD1 (5 bases). V was clipped by 2 bases and J by 1 base, with 10 bases between them. CDR1 SGHKS and CDR2 YYEKEE come from the germline V gene (reference sequence). The CDR3 runs 15 residues. The DNA of the CDR3 is TGTGCCAGCAGCTTCGGCGGGGGATCTGGAAACACCATATATTTT. Protein product: CASSFGGGSGNTIYF. The full variable domain, in which reference TRBV5-5 and TRBJ1-3 provide the parts outside the CDR3, is DAGVTQSPTHLIKTRGQQVTLRCSPISGHKSVSWYQQVLGQGPQFIFQYYEKEERGRGNFPDRFSARQFPNYSSELNVNALLLGDSALYLCASSFGGGSGNTIYFGEGSWLTVV.

This sequence joins TRBV5-1 and TRBJ2-6, with 12 bases matching TRBD1. CDR1 and CDR2 (germline): SGHRS, YFSETQ. There are 18 residues in the CDR3. The ends lost 0 bases at V and 2 bases at J; junction bases unmatched: 3. CDR3 in amino acids: CASSLGDRGRTGANVLTF. In DNA, the CDR3 is TGCGCCAGCAGCTTGGGGGACAGGGGGCGGACTGGGGCCAACGTCCTGACTTTC. Combining the CDR3 with reference TRBV5-1 and TRBJ2-6 gives the whole variable domain KAGVTQTPRYLIKTRGQQVTLSCSPISGHRSVSWYQQTPGQGLQFLFEYFSETQRNKGNFPGRFSGRQFSNSRSEMNVSTLELGDSALYLCASSLGDRGRTGANVLTFGAGSRLTVL.

This chain joins TRBV29-1 and TRBJ2-1; TRBD2 is a possible D gene (7 bases). The V gene lost 7 bases and the J gene lost 0 bases, with 13 bases spanning the gap. CDR3 length: 14 amino acids. Germline loops: CDR1 SQVTM, CDR2 ANQGSEA. CDR3 region: CSARGGYSYNEQFF. For the CDR3, the DNA is TGCAGCGCCCGCGGGGGCTACTCCTACAATGAGCAGTTCTTC.

The rearrangement links TRBV27 to TRBJ2-3; 14 bases are shared with TRBD2. Trimming took 5 bases from V and 0 from J; bases not matched to a gene: 7. This CDR3 contains 18 residues. The germline V gene has CDR1 MNHEY and CDR2 SMNVEV (reference sequence). CDR3: CASSVGTSGGPSTDTQYF. CDR3 coding DNA: TGTGCCAGCAGTGTCGGGACTAGCGGGGGTCCTAGCACAGATACGCAGTATTTT.